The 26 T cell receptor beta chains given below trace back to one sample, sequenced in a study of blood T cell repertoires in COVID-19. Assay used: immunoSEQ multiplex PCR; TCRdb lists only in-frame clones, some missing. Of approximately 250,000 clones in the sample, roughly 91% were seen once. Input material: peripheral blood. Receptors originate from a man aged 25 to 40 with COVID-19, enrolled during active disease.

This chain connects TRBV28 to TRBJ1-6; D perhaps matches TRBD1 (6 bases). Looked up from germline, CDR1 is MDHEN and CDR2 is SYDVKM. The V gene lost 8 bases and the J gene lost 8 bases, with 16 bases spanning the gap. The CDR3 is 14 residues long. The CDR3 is CASASAGEDSPLHF. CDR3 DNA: TGTGCCAGCGCGAGCGCAGGGGAAGATTCACCCCTCCACTTT.

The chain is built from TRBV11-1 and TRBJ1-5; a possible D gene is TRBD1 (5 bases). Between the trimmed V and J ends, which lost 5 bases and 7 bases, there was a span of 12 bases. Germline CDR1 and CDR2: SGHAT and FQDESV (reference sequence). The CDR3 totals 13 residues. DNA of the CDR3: TGTGCCAGCAGCCGAGGGGAGGGGCAGCCCCAGCATTTT. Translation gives CASSRGEGQPQHF.

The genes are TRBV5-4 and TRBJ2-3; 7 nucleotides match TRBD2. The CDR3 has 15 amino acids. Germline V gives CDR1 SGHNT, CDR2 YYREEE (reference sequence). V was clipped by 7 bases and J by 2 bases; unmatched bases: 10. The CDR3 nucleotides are TGTGCCAGCGCGTACTCGGGGGGATACACAGATACGCAGTATTTT. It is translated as CASAYSGGYTDTQYF.

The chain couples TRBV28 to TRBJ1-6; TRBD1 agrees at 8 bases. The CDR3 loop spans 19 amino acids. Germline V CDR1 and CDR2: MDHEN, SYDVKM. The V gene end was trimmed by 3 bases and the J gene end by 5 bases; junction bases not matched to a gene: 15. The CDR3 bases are TGTGCCAGCAGTTTCCCTCGCAGGGGGCGTGGGGTTGATAATTCACCCCTCCACTTT. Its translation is CASSFPRRGRGVDNSPLHF.

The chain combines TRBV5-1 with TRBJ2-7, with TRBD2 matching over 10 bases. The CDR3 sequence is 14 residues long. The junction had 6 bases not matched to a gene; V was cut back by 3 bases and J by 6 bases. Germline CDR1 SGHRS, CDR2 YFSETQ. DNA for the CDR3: TGCGCCAGCAGCTACGGGACTAGCGAAGGCGAGCAGTACTTC. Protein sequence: CASSYGTSEGEQYF.

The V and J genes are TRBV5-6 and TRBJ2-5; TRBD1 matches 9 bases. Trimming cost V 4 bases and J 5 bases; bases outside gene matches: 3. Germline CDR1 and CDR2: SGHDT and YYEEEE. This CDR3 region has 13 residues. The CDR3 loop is CASSRDRVETQYF. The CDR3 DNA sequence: TGTGCCAGCAGCCGGGACAGGGTTGAGACCCAGTACTTC. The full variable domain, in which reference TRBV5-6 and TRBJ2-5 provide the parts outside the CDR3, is DAGVTQSPTHLIKTRGQQVTLRCSPKSGHDTVSWYQQALGQGPQFIFQYYEEEERQRGNFPDRFSGHQFPNYSSELNVNALLLGDSALYLCASSRDRVETQYFGPGTRLLVL.

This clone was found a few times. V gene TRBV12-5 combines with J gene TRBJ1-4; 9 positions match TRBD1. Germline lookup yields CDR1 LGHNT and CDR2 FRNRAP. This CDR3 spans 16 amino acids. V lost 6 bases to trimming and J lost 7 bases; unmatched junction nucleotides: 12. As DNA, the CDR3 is TGTGCTAGTGGACGTCTTGCCGGGACAGGGTTTGAAAAACTGTTTTTT. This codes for CASGRLAGTGFEKLFF.

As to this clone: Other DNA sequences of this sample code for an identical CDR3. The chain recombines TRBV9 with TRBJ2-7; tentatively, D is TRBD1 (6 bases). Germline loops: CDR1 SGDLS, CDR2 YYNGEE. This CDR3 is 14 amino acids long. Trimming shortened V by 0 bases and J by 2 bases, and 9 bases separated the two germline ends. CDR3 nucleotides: TGTGCCAGCAGCGTAGCCACAGGGACCTACGAGCAGTACTTC. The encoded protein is CASSVATGTYEQYF.

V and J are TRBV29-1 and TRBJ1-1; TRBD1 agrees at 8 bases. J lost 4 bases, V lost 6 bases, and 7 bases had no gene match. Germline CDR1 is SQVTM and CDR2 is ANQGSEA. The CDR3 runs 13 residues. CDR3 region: CSVGKQGVTEAFF. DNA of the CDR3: TGCAGCGTGGGGAAACAGGGGGTCACTGAAGCTTTCTTT.

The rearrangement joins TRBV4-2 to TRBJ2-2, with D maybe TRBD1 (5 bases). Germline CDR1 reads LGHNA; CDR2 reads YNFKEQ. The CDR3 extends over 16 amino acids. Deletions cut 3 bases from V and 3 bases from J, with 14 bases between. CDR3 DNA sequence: TGTGCCAGCAGCCACCCTCCTCAGGGTGACACCGGGGAGCTGTTTTTT. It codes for CASSHPPQGDTGELFF.

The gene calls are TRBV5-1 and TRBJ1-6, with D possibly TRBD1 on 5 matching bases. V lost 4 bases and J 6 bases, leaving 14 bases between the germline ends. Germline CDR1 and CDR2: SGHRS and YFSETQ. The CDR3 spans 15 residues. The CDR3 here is CASSQGTDSNSPLHF. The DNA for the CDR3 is TGCGCCAGCAGCCAAGGGACTGACTCTAATTCACCCCTCCACTTT.

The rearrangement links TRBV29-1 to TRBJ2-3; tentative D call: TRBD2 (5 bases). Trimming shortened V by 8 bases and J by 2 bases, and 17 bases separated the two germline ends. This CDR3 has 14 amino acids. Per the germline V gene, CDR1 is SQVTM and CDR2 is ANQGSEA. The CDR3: CSSASGIHTDTQYF. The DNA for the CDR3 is TGCAGCTCCGCCTCCGGGATACACACAGATACGCAGTATTTT.

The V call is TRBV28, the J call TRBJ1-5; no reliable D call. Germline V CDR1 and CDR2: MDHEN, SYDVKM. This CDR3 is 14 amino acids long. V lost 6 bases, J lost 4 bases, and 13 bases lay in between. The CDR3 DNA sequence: TGTGCCAGCAGAAGTTTGGGCAAAAATCAGCCCCAGCATTTT. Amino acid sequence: CASRSLGKNQPQHF.

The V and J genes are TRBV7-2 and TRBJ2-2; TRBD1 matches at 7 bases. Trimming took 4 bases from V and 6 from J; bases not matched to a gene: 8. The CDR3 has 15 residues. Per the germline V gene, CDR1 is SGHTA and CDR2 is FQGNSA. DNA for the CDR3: TGTGCCAGCAGCTCTACCATAGGGGGCCCCGGGGAGCTGTTTTTT. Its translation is CASSSTIGGPGELFF.

The CDR3 DNA reads TGTGCCAGCAGCCCCTTGGACAGGGTGGTCTACTATGGCTACACCTTC. This sequence encodes CASSPLDRVVYYGYTF. The V and J genes are TRBV7-9 and TRBJ1-2, with 8 bases aligning to TRBD1. CDR3 size: 16 residues. Looked up from germline, CDR1 is SEHNR and CDR2 is FQNEAQ (reference sequence). The V gene end was trimmed by 5 bases and the J gene end by 3 bases; junction bases not matched to a gene: 11.

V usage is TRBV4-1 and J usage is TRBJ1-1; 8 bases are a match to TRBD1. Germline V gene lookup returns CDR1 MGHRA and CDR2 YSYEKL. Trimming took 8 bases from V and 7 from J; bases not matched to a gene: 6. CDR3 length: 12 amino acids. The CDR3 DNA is TGCGCCAGCGGTTTTGGGACAGGTGAAGCTTTCTTT. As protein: CASGFGTGEAFF.

The CDR3 loop is CASSPRGLWYGYTF. CDR3 bases: TGTGCCAGCAGTCCCAGGGGCTTATGGTATGGCTACACCTTC. This chain uses TRBV27 with TRBJ1-2; TRBD1 might be the D (6 bases). CDR1 is MNHEY, CDR2 SMNVEV, per germline (reference sequence). The CDR3 has 14 amino acids. V lost 5 bases, J lost 5 bases, and 15 bases lay in between.

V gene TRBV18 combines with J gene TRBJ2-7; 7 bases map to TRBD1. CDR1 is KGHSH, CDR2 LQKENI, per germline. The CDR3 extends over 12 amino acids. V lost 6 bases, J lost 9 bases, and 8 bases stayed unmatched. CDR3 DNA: TGTGCCAGCTCGCCAACAGGGGCCTGGCAGTACTTC. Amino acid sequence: CASSPTGAWQYF.

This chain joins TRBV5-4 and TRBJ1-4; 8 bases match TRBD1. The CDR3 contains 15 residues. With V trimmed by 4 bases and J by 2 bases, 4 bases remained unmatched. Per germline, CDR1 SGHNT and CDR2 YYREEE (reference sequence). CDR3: CASSLRQGTNEKLFF. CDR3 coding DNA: TGTGCCAGCAGCCTTAGACAGGGGACTAATGAAAAACTGTTTTTT.

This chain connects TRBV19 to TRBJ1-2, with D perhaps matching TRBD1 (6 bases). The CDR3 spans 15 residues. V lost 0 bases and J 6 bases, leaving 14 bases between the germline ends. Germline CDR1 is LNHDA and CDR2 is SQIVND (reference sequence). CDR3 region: CASSIDRGRGDGYTF. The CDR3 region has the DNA TGTGCCAGTAGTATAGATCGGGGCAGGGGTGATGGCTACACCTTC.

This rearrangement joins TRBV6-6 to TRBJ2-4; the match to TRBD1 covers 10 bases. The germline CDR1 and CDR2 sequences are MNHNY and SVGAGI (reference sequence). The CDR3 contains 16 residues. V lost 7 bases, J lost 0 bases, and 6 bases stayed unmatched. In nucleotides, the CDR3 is TGTGCCAGCATTGAGGGGACAGGGGTAGCCAAAAACATTCAGTACTTC. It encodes CASIEGTGVAKNIQYF.

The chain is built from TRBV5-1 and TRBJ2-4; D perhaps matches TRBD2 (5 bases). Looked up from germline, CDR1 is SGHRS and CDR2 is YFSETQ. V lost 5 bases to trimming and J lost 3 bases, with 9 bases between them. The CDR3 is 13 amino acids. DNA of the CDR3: TGCGCCAGCAGATCCGGGGTCAAAAACATTCAGTACTTC. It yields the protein CASRSGVKNIQYF.

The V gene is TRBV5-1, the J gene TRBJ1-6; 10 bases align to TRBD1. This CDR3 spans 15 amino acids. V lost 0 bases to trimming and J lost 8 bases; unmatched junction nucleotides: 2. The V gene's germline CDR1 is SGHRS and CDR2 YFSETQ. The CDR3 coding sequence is TGCGCCAGCAGCTTGGCCGGGACAGGGGATTCACCCCTCCACTTT. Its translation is CASSLAGTGDSPLHF.

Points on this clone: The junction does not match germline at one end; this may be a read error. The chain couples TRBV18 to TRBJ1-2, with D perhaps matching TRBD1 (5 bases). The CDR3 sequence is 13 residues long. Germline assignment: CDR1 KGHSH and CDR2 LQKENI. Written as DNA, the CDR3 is TGTGCCACCTCAGGGAGCACCGCCTATGGCTACACCTTC. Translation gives CATSGSTAYGYTF.

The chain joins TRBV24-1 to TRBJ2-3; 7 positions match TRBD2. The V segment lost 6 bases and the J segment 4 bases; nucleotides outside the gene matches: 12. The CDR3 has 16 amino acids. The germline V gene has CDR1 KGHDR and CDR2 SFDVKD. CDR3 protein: CATSSPGGVGADTQYF. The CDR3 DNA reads TGTGCCACCAGTTCCCCTGGGGGGGTGGGGGCAGATACGCAGTATTTT.

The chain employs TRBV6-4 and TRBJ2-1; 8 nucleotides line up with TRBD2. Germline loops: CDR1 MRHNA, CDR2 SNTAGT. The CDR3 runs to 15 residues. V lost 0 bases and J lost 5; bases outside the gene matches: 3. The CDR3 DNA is TGTGCCAGCAGTGACTCGACGGGGGGGCACAATGAGCAGTTCTTC. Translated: CASSDSTGGHNEQFF.